This T cell receptor beta chain was found in a study of cytomegalovirus exposure and HLA in healthy donors (dated by TCRdb to between 2016 and 2019). The study in broad terms: In an earlier analysis of 587 of the donors, approximately 300 Gb of sequence data and about 110 million unique TCR beta sequences from about 179 million T cells were reported. Typing coverage differed by locus: A, B, C, DRB1 and DQB1 were typed in roughly 629-630 donors, DQA1 in roughly 500, DPA1 in 600 to 610, and DPB1 in about 450. Genome-wide SNP genotypes for about 65% of the roughly 670 donors were used in a later genetic analysis, which treated that subset as a discovery cohort. Class I and class II HLA loci were covered by the typing at four-digit resolution. The study profiled the T cell repertoires of hundreds of subjects by immunosequencing and related them to cytomegalovirus serostatus. In a later analysis, previously published TCR beta repertoires from 550 to 700 donors were re-analyzed and high-resolution HLA genotyping was added so that TCR occurrence patterns could be studied. Approximately 310 gigabases of sequencing data and 80 million or so unique TCR sequences were included in an early release covering under 650 HLA-typed donors. To predict cytomegalovirus infection status, the study combined high-throughput TCR immunosequencing, statistical association of individual TCRs with disease status, and machine learning. Of the roughly 410 genotyped donors, approximately 81% were placed in the genetic ancestry cluster associated with self-reported Caucasian donors. In the later analysis, no new phenotypic data were used to find candidate immune exposures; instead, reliance was placed on TCR beta sequences and their occurrence across donors. Because of strong linkage in the cohort, roughly five DR-DQ haplotypes were treated as single units for association and clustering. A separate validation cohort of roughly 130 different subjects was used in addition to the approximately 670-subject first cohort. The aim of the study was to test whether cataloging public T cell receptors could identify signatures of past pathogen exposure. All discovery cohort repertoires had been generated using a single sequencing platform. On average, roughly 250,000 unique TCR beta nucleotide sequences were sequenced per donor among 350 to 400 genotyped donors of the cohort, with around 19% of those sequences being non-productive. To decide whether each TCR beta V gene segment behaved as functional or pseudogenic, an earlier analysis of several hundred of the donors relied on high-throughput TCR beta sequencing. Donor age, sex, ethnicity and CMV serostatus were collected together with the repertoire data.

The method behind the library was the immunoSEQ multiplex PCR assay. The multiplex PCR relied on a mix of 60 forward primers for TCR Vbeta segments and 13 reverse primers for TCR Jbeta segments. A multiplex PCR assay on genomic DNA amplified the CDR3 region of rearranged TCR beta genes. On the Illumina HiSeq System, the amplified TCR beta libraries were sequenced as 87-base-pair reads. Regarding the original processing steps: In a later analysis, tens of millions of unique TCR beta chains were counted across the roughly 670 repertoires, and around 10 million of these chains were shared by at least two donors. Raw reads were error-corrected and collapsed into unique sequences by a nearest-neighbor algorithm in which closely related sequences were merged to remove PCR and sequencing errors. Alignment of CDR3 sequences to IMGT reference sequences was used to assign V, D and J gene segments. For a sequence to be retained, at least a six-nucleotide match to both a V gene segment and a J gene segment was required. Rearrangements were classified as productive when the CDR3 lacked stop codons and remained in frame with V and J, and all other rearrangements were classified as non-productive. Following IMGT convention, CDR3 was defined as the stretch from the second conserved V-encoded cysteine to the conserved J-encoded phenylalanine. The earlier analysis of fewer than 700 of the donors excluded sequences that lacked an unambiguous match to a single V gene segment. An earlier analysis of 500 to 700 of the donors classified V segments as functional when productive rearrangements were above 56.7% and as segregating when the standard deviation between donors was above 5%. A statistical classification framework was built for diagnosing cytomegalovirus status from the catalog of TCR beta chain sequences. V and J gene assignment, in a later analysis, came from comparing TCR nucleotide sequences with IMGT/GENE-DB human TR gene sequences. In a later analysis, CDR3 sequences and most-parsimonious VDJ recombination scenarios were assigned using the TCRdist pipeline. A later analysis defined each TCR beta chain by its CDR3 amino acid sequence plus V-gene family, and excluded reads lacking a unique V-gene family. As a way to deal with suspected cross-contamination and a sequencing artifact, a later analysis dropped approximately 590 nucleotide sequences that were highly shared and had low generation probability. In a later analysis, a clonal expansion index was calculated for each public chain from normalized within-repertoire ranks of inferred template counts. In a later analysis, generation probabilities were computed using a VDJ recombination model fitted to out-of-frame rearrangements, and the results were checked against IGoR. A later analysis scored TCR-TCR, TCR-HLA and TCR-CMV co-occurrence with hypergeometric tests, applying a repertoire-size bias correction to TCR pairs. To estimate false discovery rates, a later analysis permuted the HLA or CMV assignments 20 times. In a later analysis, co-occurring TCRs were grouped with DBSCAN, and TCRdist sequence similarity was added when clustering was performed within HLA-allele-positive subsets. Repertoires with fewer than 30,000 or more than 120,000 public chains were left out of co-occurrence clustering, as were about five repertoires with anomalous nucleotide sharing. In TCRdb, the immuneACCESS table is reduced to in-frame sequences with V and J assigned. These tables do not hold every clone; where another copy was compared, an unresolved V gene accounts for under half, and the others remain unexplained. The DNA gave D and trimming, while V, J and clone size come from that table. The table for this sample lists about 190,000 clones; over 75% of them were counted only once. Approximately 2% of the sample goes to the ten largest clones.

As to this clone: The antigen it binds to is not known. Qualities for individual bases were not recorded, and no much larger clone is one base off.

From its cysteine to its phenylalanine, the CDR3 spans 14 amino acids. CDR3 DNA only is kept here, 42 bases in frame from base 1. V is pared back by 4 bases and J by 0 bases, with 9 bases lying between the germline termini. From the germline V gene, CDR1 is KGHSH and CDR2 is LQKENI. Broad study findings and their caveats: Specific HLA alleles were associated with about 17,000 TCR beta sequences at a false discovery rate of 0.05 in a later analysis. Only TCR beta chains were sequenced in this cohort, and the absence of alpha or paired-chain data limited detectable features. Correlated functional status among segregating V segments might reflect linkage disequilibrium, but an unknown experimental factor could not be ruled out. Sequencing depth was assumed to be roughly uniform across donors in the presence/absence analyses, though that assumption may not hold. While some public TCRs were present in many individuals, most TCR sequences turned up only very rarely across donors. Broadly in line with IMGT annotations, most TCR beta V segments showed up in productive rearrangements about 87% or about 30% of the time in an earlier analysis of under 700 of the donors. Because counts were too low, 15 or so rarely observed V segments, including chromosome 9 orphons, were excluded from the earlier analysis of several hundred of the donors. A few of the identified cytomegalovirus-associated TCR beta chains were confirmed in vitro to be specific for cytomegalovirus antigens. In the study, some 180 TCR beta chains were listed as associated with cytomegalovirus. In a later analysis, TCR association rates were found to vary across HLA loci, with the most associated TCRs seen for DRB1 alleles and the fewest for HLA-C alleles. Compared with the roughly 670-donor mean, donors in an Asian-associated ancestry cluster had fewer N-insertions in productive TCRs, according to a later genetic analysis. A cluster of highly shared sequence variants was judged likely to be a technical artifact of the sequencing pipeline. Because the 87-base-pair reads could not distinguish some IMGT-functional V segments, including TRBV6-2 and TRBV6-3, those segments were excluded. In a later analysis, most CMV-associated TCR beta chains were found to appear HLA-restricted, with HLA associations seemingly driven largely by CMV exposure. A later analysis reported that several top co-occurrence clusters appeared linked to parvovirus B19, influenza, CMV and Epstein-Barr virus. The classifier was reported to diagnose cytomegalovirus status with high specificity and sensitivity in both the original cohort and the validation cohort. In a later analysis, HLA-associated TCR beta chains were found to be more clonally expanded and to have lower generation probabilities than equally common non-associated chains. A later genetic analysis associated a missense DCLRE1C variant with V-gene and J-gene trimming of TCR beta chains, and an independent cohort replicated the association. When HLA alleles, especially DR and DQ, strongly co-occurred, attributing TCR associations to individual alleles was difficult. Because HLA typing was missing for some donors at each locus, association tests included only the typed subset. According to the authors, the approach could potentially be generalized to other disease states and immunological phenotypes. Immune exposure information for the cohort was limited to CMV serostatus. A further reported finding was that TCR beta sequences accurately predicted the HLA-A and HLA-B alleles for most subjects in the first cohort.

The cohort consisted of 650 to 700 healthy bone marrow donors. At the time of sampling, every cohort member was nominally healthy, though immune exposures that went unrecorded were likely present. The donor was CMV seronegative and was included in the group of a few hundred seronegative cohort members. Each donor provided a peripheral blood sample, and peripheral blood mononuclear cells were used for TCR beta sequencing. The Qiagen DNeasy Blood Extraction Kit was used to extract genomic DNA from the blood cell samples. This receptor was obtained from a man between 18 and 35 years old in good health and CMV-seronegative. The rearranged chain carries TRBV18 and TRBJ1-1; the D gene is not confidently resolved. The specimen sequenced was PBMCs. The CDR3 corresponds to CASSQLEMNTEAFF. The bases read TGTGCCAGCTCACAACTAGAGATGAACACTGAAGCTTTCTTT.